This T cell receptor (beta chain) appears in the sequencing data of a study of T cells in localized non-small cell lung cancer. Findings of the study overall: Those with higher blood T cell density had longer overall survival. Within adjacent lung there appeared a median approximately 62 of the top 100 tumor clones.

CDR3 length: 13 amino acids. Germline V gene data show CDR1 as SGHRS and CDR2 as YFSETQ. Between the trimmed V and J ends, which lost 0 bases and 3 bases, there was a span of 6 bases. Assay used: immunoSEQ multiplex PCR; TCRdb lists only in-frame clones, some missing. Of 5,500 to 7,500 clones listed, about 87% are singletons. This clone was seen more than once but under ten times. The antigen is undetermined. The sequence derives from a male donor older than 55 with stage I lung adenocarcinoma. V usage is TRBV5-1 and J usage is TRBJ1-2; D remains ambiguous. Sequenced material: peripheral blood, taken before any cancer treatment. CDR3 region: CASSLGQYYGYTF. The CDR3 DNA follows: TGCGCCAGCAGCTTGGGCCAGTACTATGGCTACACCTTC.